A selection of T cell receptor beta chains follows, all from one sample in a study of blood T cell repertoires in COVID-19. Only in-frame clones appear in the TCRdb table, and some are missing; sequencing was by immunoSEQ multiplex PCR. The sample lists about 210,000 clones; 80% to 85% were seen once. Specimen: peripheral blood. All receptors derive from a woman of 80 years or more with COVID-19, enrolled during active disease. Each CDR3 is given with its conserved first and last residue. D genes are given only for firm matches. Only part of the rows carry a size: once, few, many, or a class if the clone is expanded.

TRBV3-1/TRBV3-2	TRBJ2-2	.	.	TGTGCCAGCAGCCAAGATATAAGCGCGGGGACGAACACCGGGGAGCTGTTTTTT	CASSQDISAGTNTGELFF
TRBV7-9	TRBJ2-5	.	.	TGTGCCAGCAGCTTAGCCCGGGGACAAGAGACCCAGTACTTC	CASSLARGQETQYF
TRBV5-4	TRBJ2-7	.	.	TGTGCCAGCACGGAAGGGGGGGTCCGGAGCGAGCAGTACTTC	CASTEGGVRSEQYF
TRBV2	TRBJ1-5	.	.	TGTGCCAGCAGTAAGACAGTTAGTACCAATCAGCCCCAGCATTTT	CASSKTVSTNQPQHF
TRBV5-8	TRBJ2-3	.	.	TGTGCCAGCAGCGTCCGGGGCACAGATACGCAGTATTTT	CASSVRGTDTQYF
TRBV20-1	TRBJ1-5	.	.	TGCAGTGCTAGTCCAGGGTCTGGTTTAAATCAGCCCCAGCATTTT	CSASPGSGLNQPQHF
TRBV25-1	TRBJ2-2	.	once	TGTGCCAGCAGTGAATTCAAGGGCGGGGCCGGGGAGCTGTTTTTT	CASSEFKGGAGELFF
TRBV6-5	TRBJ1-1	.	.	TGTGCCAGCAGTTCAGGGAACACTGAAGCTTTCTTT	CASSSGNTEAFF
TRBV18	TRBJ1-1	TRBD1	.	TGTGCCAGCTCACAACAACAGGGGGCGCATACTGAAGCTTTCTTT	CASSQQQGAHTEAFF
TRBV29-1	TRBJ2-5	.	.	TGCAGCGTCTCTGCCGGAGGGGGCGGGGAGACCCAGTACTTC	CSVSAGGGGETQYF
TRBV5-1	TRBJ2-7	.	.	TGCGCCAGCAGCTTGAACAGAAGGGGCTACGAGCAGTACTTC	CASSLNRRGYEQYF
TRBV25-1	TRBJ2-5	.	.	TGTGCCAGCAGTGAACAGGGTACCGGGACCCAGTACTTC	CASSEQGTGTQYF
TRBV5-6	TRBJ1-5	TRBD1	.	TGTGCCAGCAGCTCCGGGGGGACAGGGTTGGTGGGCCAGCCCCAGCATTTT	CASSSGGTGLVGQPQHF
TRBV18	TRBJ2-7	TRBD2	few	TGTGCCAGCTCACCGGGACTAACTTCCTACGAGCAGTACTTC	CASSPGLTSYEQYF
TRBV18	TRBJ2-1	TRBD1	.	TGTGCCAGCTCGCCGAGACAGGGGAGCAATGAGCAGTTCTTC	CASSPRQGSNEQFF
TRBV5-4	TRBJ1-3	TRBD1	.	TGTGCCAGCAGCCCAGGACAGGGTCTCTCTGGAAACACCATATATTTT	CASSPGQGLSGNTIYF
TRBV3-1/TRBV3-2	TRBJ1-2	.	few	TGTGCCAGCAGCCCGGACAGTGCTAACTATGGCTACACCTTC	CASSPDSANYGYTF
TRBV11-2	TRBJ1-2	TRBD1	.	TGTGCCAGCAGCCTCACCGGGACAGGGCTCTATGGCTACACCTTC	CASSLTGTGLYGYTF
TRBV30	TRBJ1-5	.	.	TGTGCCTGGGGGTCTAATAGCAATCAGCCCCAGCATTTT	CAWGSNSNQPQHF
TRBV6-5	TRBJ1-1	.	.	TGTGCCAGCATTTACCCCAGGGCACGTGAAGCTTTCTTT	CASIYPRAREAFF
TRBV28	TRBJ1-4	.	few	TGTGCCAGCAGCCCCCTGGCGGGCGGTCGAAATGAAAAACTGTTTTTT	CASSPLAGGRNEKLFF
TRBV2	TRBJ1-6	.	.	TGTGCCAGCGGTCAGGGAATCTCCTATAATTCACCCCTCCACTTT	CASGQGISYNSPLHF
TRBV7-2	TRBJ1-2	.	.	TGTGCCAGCAGCTTACCGGTAGCGGCCTCGGGCTACACCTTC	CASSLPVAASGYTF
TRBV7-2	TRBJ2-1	.	few	TGTGCCAGCAGCTTCCTAGTGGCCTACAATGAGCAGTTCTTC	CASSFLVAYNEQFF
TRBV30	TRBJ1-6	TRBD1	.	TGTGCCTGGGGCCAGGGACAGGGGGAATCACCCCTCCACTTT	CAWGQGQGESPLHF
TRBV5-5	TRBJ1-1	TRBD1	.	TGTGCCAGCAGCCCGGACAGGGGAAGGACTGAAGCTTTCTTT	CASSPDRGRTEAFF
TRBV4-3	TRBJ1-2	TRBD1	.	TGCGCCAGCAGCCAAGATGCTACGACAGGGCTAATATATGGCTACACCTTC	CASSQDATTGLIYGYTF
TRBV19	TRBJ2-7	.	.	TGTGCCAGTAGCAGAACCGAAGACTACGAGCAGTACTTC	CASSRTEDYEQYF
TRBV5-1	TRBJ2-5	TRBD2	.	TGCGCCAGCAGCGCATCTAGCGGGGGTGTTGTGTCCCAGTACTTC	CASSASSGGVVSQYF
TRBV6-1	TRBJ1-2	TRBD1	.	TGTGCCAGCAGTGACTTATCACTCGGGGACAGGGCTGGCTACACCTTC	CASSDLSLGDRAGYTF
TRBV4-1	TRBJ2-3	.	.	TGCGCCAGCAGCCAAGATCTCACAGATACGCAGTATTTT	CASSQDLTDTQYF
TRBV11-1	TRBJ2-3	.	.	TGTGCCAGCAGCAAAACGGGCGGGATTAGCACAGATACGCAGTATTTT	CASSKTGGISTDTQYF
TRBV30	TRBJ2-1	.	.	TGTGCCTTAGGTCAGGTCCCACCGAATGAGCAGTTCTTC	CALGQVPPNEQFF
TRBV7-9	TRBJ1-2	TRBD1	.	TGTGCCAGCAGCTCTGGGGTAAACAGGGGTGGAGGCTACACCTTC	CASSSGVNRGGGYTF
TRBV27	TRBJ2-2	.	.	TGTGCCACCCGCCTCGGGTACACCGGGGAGCTGTTTTTT	CATRLGYTGELFF